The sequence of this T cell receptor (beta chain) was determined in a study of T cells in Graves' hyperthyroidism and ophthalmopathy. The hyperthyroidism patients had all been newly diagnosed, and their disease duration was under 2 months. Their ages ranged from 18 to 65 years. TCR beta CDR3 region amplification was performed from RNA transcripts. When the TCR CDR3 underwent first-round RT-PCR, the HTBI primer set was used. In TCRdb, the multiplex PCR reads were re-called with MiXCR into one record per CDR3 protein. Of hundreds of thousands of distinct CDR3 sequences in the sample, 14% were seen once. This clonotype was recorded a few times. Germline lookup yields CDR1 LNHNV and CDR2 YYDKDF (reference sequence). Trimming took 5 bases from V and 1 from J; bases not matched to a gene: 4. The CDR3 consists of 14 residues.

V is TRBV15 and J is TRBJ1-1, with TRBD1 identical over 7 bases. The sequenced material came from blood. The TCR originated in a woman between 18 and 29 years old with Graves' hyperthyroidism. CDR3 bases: TGTGCCACCAGCGGATACAGGGGGAACACTGAAGCTTTCTTT. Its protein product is CATSGYRGNTEAFF.